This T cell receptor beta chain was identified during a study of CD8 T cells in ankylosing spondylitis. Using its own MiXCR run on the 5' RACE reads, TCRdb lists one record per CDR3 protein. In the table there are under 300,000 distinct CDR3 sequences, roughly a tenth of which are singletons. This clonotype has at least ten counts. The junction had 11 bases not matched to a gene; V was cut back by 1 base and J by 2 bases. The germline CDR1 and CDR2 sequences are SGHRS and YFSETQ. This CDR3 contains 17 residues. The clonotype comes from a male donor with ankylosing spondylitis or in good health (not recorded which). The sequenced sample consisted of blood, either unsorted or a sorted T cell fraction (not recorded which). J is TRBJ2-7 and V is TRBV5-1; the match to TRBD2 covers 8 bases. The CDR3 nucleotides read TGCGCCAGCAGCTTGAGGGGTAGCGGGGCTGAGACCTACGAGCAGTACTTC. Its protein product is CASSLRGSGAETYEQYF.